The present entry profiles one T cell receptor beta chain with its context. As originally analysed: Amplified reference gene primers provided the basis for estimating nucleated cell counts. The table came from immunoSEQ multiplex PCR; TCRdb's copy has only in-frame clones and leaves some out. That table gives V, J and clone size, and the DNA gave D and trimming. Of approximately 100,000 clones in the sample, 80% to 95% were seen once. This specimen comes from a study of blood T cell repertoires in COVID-19. As for the study in general: Samples came from the United States, Italy and Spain, spanning acute and convalescent COVID-19. The cDNA or gDNA used as material had been derived from T cells, B-cell-depleted T cells, or PBMCs.

Germline V lookup: CDR1 SGHNT, CDR2 YYREEE (reference sequence). Trimming cost V 7 bases and J 6 bases, with 10 bases left between them. This CDR3 spans 11 amino acids. The sequence was collected from a man aged 60-69 years with acute or convalescent COVID-19. This chain uses TRBV5-4 with TRBJ1-1; tentative D call: TRBD1 (6 bases). Sequenced sample: peripheral blood. The CDR3 reads CASVQGAEAFF. CDR3 in DNA: TGTGCCAGCGTACAGGGCGCTGAAGCTTTCTTT.